This passage covers 27 T cell receptor beta chains from one sample sequenced in a study of T cells in Graves' hyperthyroidism and ophthalmopathy. Amplified TCR beta CDR3 regions came from RNA transcripts. RT-PCR in the first round (using the HTBI primer set) targeted the TCR CDR3. Using its own MiXCR run on the multiplex PCR reads, TCRdb lists one record per CDR3 protein. The sample records nearly 750,000 distinct CDR3 sequences, 30% to 40% being singletons. The sample taken for sequencing was blood. The source of these receptors is a woman between 35 and 50 years old with Graves' hyperthyroidism.

This chain links TRBV7-2 with TRBJ1-4; no clear D gene. V lost 6 bases and J 4 bases, leaving 9 bases between the germline ends. This CDR3 is 13 amino acids long. Germline V gene sequence: CDR1 SGHTA, CDR2 FQGNSA. The CDR3 DNA reads as TGTGCCAGCAGTCCCCCGTATAATGAAAAACTGTTTTTT. Translating gives CASSPPYNEKLFF.

This clonotype was counted many times. This CDR3 is CSADRRHTEAFF. In DNA form, the CDR3 reads TGCAGCGCGGACAGAAGGCACACTGAAGCTTTCTTT. This rearrangement joins TRBV20-1 to TRBJ1-1; TRBD1 might be the D (6 bases). The CDR3 runs 12 residues. From germline, CDR1 is DFQATT and CDR2 SNEGSKA (reference sequence).

Ten or more counts support this clonotype. The chain's CDR3 is CAISSREYEQYF. The CDR3 region has the DNA TGTGCCATCAGCTCTCGTGAATACGAGCAGTACTTC. The chain has TRBV10-3 and TRBJ2-7, with D hard to call. Germline V gene sequence: CDR1 ENHRY, CDR2 SYGVKD. With 6 bases removed from V and 4 bases from J, the gap between germline ends came to 10 bases. CDR3 length: 12 amino acids.

This clonotype came up many times. The chain employs TRBV7-9 and TRBJ1-1, with 8 bases matching TRBD1. The CDR3 length is 14 residues. With V trimmed by 3 bases and J by 4 bases, 4 bases remained unmatched. In germline, CDR1 is SEHNR, CDR2 FQNEAQ (reference sequence). The CDR3 sequence is CASSFLTGGTEAFF. The CDR3 DNA follows: TGTGCCAGCAGCTTCCTTACAGGGGGCACTGAAGCTTTCTTT. Full variable domain (remainder filled in from reference TRBV7-9 and TRBJ1-1): DTGVSQNPRHKITKRGQNVTFRCDPISEHNRLYWYRQTLGQGPEFLTYFQNEAQLEKSRLLSDRFSAERPKGSFSTLEIQRTEQGDSAMYLCASSFLTGGTEAFFGQGTRLTVV.

The J gene is TRBJ2-7, the V gene TRBV5-1; D unclear. With 0 bases removed from V and 6 bases from J, the gap between germline ends came to 16 bases. Per germline, CDR1 SGHRS and CDR2 YFSETQ. The CDR3 totals 15 residues. Here the CDR3 reads CASSLGGAGSGEQYF. CDR3 bases: TGCGCCAGCAGCTTGGGAGGAGCCGGTTCGGGCGAGCAGTACTTC.

This clonotype was picked up a small number of times. This chain uses TRBV19 with TRBJ2-6; D unresolved. Deletions cut 3 bases from V and 0 bases from J, with 12 bases between. The CDR3 runs 17 residues. Germline V lookup: CDR1 LNHDA, CDR2 SQIVND (reference sequence). CDR3: CASSIIRVCSGANVLTF. The CDR3 nucleotides are TGTGCCAGTAGTATCATAAGGGTCTGCTCTGGGGCCAACGTCCTGACTTTC.

This clonotype turned up a few times. CDR3 in amino acids: CASSQQDGTEAFF. The CDR3 DNA sequence: TGCGCCAGCAGCCAACAGGATGGTACTGAAGCTTTCTTT. The chain carries TRBV4-3 and TRBJ1-1, with D hard to call. Germline assignment: CDR1 LGHNA and CDR2 YSLEER. The CDR3 has 13 amino acids. Trimming took off 2 bases at V and 5 bases at J, with 9 bases between the two ends.

This clonotype was observed many times. The V gene is TRBV7-9, the J gene TRBJ2-6; D remains unclear. The germline gives CDR1 SEHNR, CDR2 FQNEAQ (reference sequence). Deletions cut 5 bases from V and 0 bases from J, with 17 bases between. The CDR3 has 18 residues. Here the CDR3 reads CASSRGRTVLSGANVLTF. The CDR3 DNA is TGTGCCAGCAGCCGCGGACGGACGGTTCTCTCTGGGGCCAACGTCCTGACTTTC. Looking up the rest from reference TRBV7-9 and TRBJ2-6 gives the full variable domain: DTGVSQNPRHKITKRGQNVTFRCDPISEHNRLYWYRQTLGQGPEFLTYFQNEAQLEKSRLLSDRFSAERPKGSFSTLEIQRTEQGDSAMYLCASSRGRTVLSGANVLTFGAGSRLTVL.

The rearrangement joins TRBV12-3 or TRBV12-4 to TRBJ1-1; 8 positions agree with TRBD1. This CDR3 is built from 16 residues. With 6 bases clipped from V and 4 bases from J, the junction kept 13 bases outside the gene matches. CDR3 in DNA: TGTGCCAGCAGGGCCGGACAGGGAAGGAGGAGCACTGAAGCTTTCTTT. Translated: CASRAGQGRRSTEAFF.

The rearrangement joins TRBV5-4 to TRBJ2-5, with D maybe TRBD2 (7 bases). The CDR3 is made up of 13 amino acids. Germline CDR1 and CDR2: SGHNT and YYREEE (reference sequence). Trimming took 2 bases from V and 9 from J, leaving 14 bases between them. CDR3 sequence reads: CASSFQGREPQYF. CDR3 sequence (DNA): TGTGCCAGCAGCTTCCAGGGGCGGGAGCCCCAGTACTTC.

As regards this clonotype: This CDR3 fails to terminate in the conserved phenylalanine or tryptophan, so it likely reflects a read error. This sequence joins TRBV10-2 and TRBJ1-1; maybe TRBD1 (5 bases). Germline V gene lookup returns CDR1 WSHSY and CDR2 SAAADI. The CDR3 totals 15 residues. CDR3 protein: CATTSPGSLNTEAFL. Written as DNA, the CDR3 is TGTGCCACCACGTCGCCAGGGTCCTTGAACACTGAAGCTTTCCTT.

The rearrangement joins TRBV10-2 to TRBJ2-5, with 16 bases that match TRBD2. Germline CDR1 is WSHSY and CDR2 is SAAADI. This CDR3 region has 19 residues. J lost 4 bases, V lost 2 bases, and 10 bases had no gene match. Here the CDR3 reads CASSERPGLAGGGGETQYF. The CDR3 coding sequence is TGCGCCAGCAGTGAGCGACCGGGACTAGCGGGAGGGGGGGGAGAGACCCAGTACTTC.

There are many counts of this clonotype. The chain is built from TRBV19 and TRBJ2-7; tentatively, D is TRBD1 (6 bases). The CDR3 loop spans 13 amino acids. The V and J ends lost 5 bases and 5 bases respectively, with 13 bases between them. CDR1 LNHDA and CDR2 SQIVND come from the germline V gene (reference sequence). This CDR3 is CASSSTGFDEQYF. The CDR3 nucleotides are TGTGCCAGTAGTTCCACAGGGTTCGACGAGCAGTACTTC.

Notes on this clonotype: The junction departs from the called germline gene at one end, perhaps through a read error. V is TRBV7-2 and J is TRBJ2-3, with D uncertain. Germline V gene lookup returns CDR1 SGHTA and CDR2 FQGNSA. The CDR3 runs 14 residues. The CDR3 loop reads CASTLEPAADTQYF. The CDR3, as DNA: TGTGCCAGCACCTTAGAACCCGCGGCCGATACGCAGTATTTT.

The rearrangement uses TRBV6-5 and TRBJ1-5; TRBD1 matches 11 bases. This CDR3 has 15 residues. V lost 6 bases to trimming and J lost 5 bases; unmatched junction nucleotides: 6. Per the germline V gene, CDR1 is MNHEY and CDR2 is SVGAGI. The CDR3 DNA reads TGTGCCAGCAGACCGGGACAGGGGGACTATCAGCCCCAGCATTTT. Translating gives CASRPGQGDYQPQHF.

V is TRBV6-1 and J is TRBJ2-7, with D perhaps assigned TRBD1 or TRBD2 (6 bases each). V lost 5 bases and J 2 bases, leaving 28 bases between the germline ends. In germline, CDR1 is MNHNS, CDR2 SASEGT. The CDR3 sequence is 19 residues long. CDR3 in DNA: TGTGCCAGCAGTCCTACTGGGGGGCCAAGAACCTCGGGGGCCTACGAGCAGTACTTC. It is translated as CASSPTGGPRTSGAYEQYF.

This chain connects TRBV20-1 to TRBJ1-5, with a possible D match to TRBD1 (5 bases). CDR3 size: 17 residues. Germline V lookup: CDR1 DFQATT, CDR2 SNEGSKA (reference sequence). Trimming shortened V by 4 bases and J by 5 bases, and 24 bases separated the two germline ends. The CDR3: CSATTGAAARWDQPQHF. The CDR3, as DNA: TGCAGTGCTACAACCGGGGCAGCGGCGCGCTGGGATCAGCCCCAGCATTTT.

With regard to this clonotype: Possible read error: a much larger clone is one base away. The chain has TRBV7-9 and TRBJ2-7, with D possibly being TRBD1 or TRBD2 (5 bases each). The CDR3 length is 15 residues. CDR1 is SEHNR, CDR2 FQNEAQ, per germline (reference sequence). The CDR3 bases are TGCGCCAGAAGCCAAGTCGCCAGGGAGCCTAACGAGCAGTACTTC. Encoded protein: CARSQVAREPNEQYF.

This clonotype was recorded a few times. The rearrangement links TRBV7-9 to TRBJ2-7; perhaps TRBD1 as D (6 bases). The germline V gene has CDR1 SEHNR and CDR2 FQNEAQ (reference sequence). The germline V and J ends were trimmed by 4 bases and 1 base, with 11 bases remaining between them. This CDR3 is 14 amino acids long. CDR3 amino acids: CASSSYRASYEQYF. CDR3 in DNA: TGTGCCAGCAGCTCATACAGGGCATCCTACGAGCAGTACTTC.

The chain joins TRBV19 to TRBJ1-5; tentatively, D is TRBD1 (5 bases). The CDR3 length is 16 residues. From germline, CDR1 is LNHDA and CDR2 SQIVND (reference sequence). V lost 2 bases to trimming and J lost 5 bases, with 16 bases between them. For the CDR3, the DNA is TGTGCCAGTAGTATATGGGAGGGACCTCCTGATCAGCCCCAGCATTTT. This translates into CASSIWEGPPDQPQHF.

This clonotype has only a few counts. The CDR3, as DNA: TGCGCCAGCAGCTTGGCAGCAGGCCTGAGGGGCTACACCTTC. This gives the protein CASSLAAGLRGYTF. The chain combines TRBV5-1 with TRBJ1-2; no clear D. CDR1 is SGHRS, CDR2 YFSETQ, per germline. The CDR3 contains 14 residues. V shed 0 bases and J shed 8 bases, with 14 bases lying between them.

This clonotype was counted between two and nine times. The chain employs TRBV4-3 and TRBJ1-4, with no clear D. The CDR3 is made up of 16 amino acids. Germline V gene sequence: CDR1 LGHNA, CDR2 YSLEER. Between the trimmed V and J ends, which lost 1 base and 6 bases, there was a span of 15 bases. The CDR3 DNA is TGCGCCAGCAGCCAAGGAGTGATAAAGTCCCATGAAAAACTGTTTTTT. This codes for CASSQGVIKSHEKLFF.

This clonotype was detected many times. The V gene is TRBV29-1, the J gene TRBJ1-5; 10 nucleotides agree with TRBD1. Germline values: CDR1 SQVTM, CDR2 ANQGSEA. The CDR3 length is 19 residues. V shed 0 bases and J 0 bases; nucleotides not matched to a gene: 11. The chain's CDR3 is CSVEDVRDRGGNSNQPQHF. CDR3 nucleotide sequence: TGCAGCGTTGAAGACGTTAGGGACAGGGGAGGCAATAGCAATCAGCCCCAGCATTTT.

This clonotype occurred many times. The chain uses TRBV10-3 and TRBJ1-3, with D uncertain. CDR1 is ENHRY and CDR2 is SYGVKD in the germline V gene. The CDR3 sequence is 13 residues long. Trimming stripped 7 bases from V and 1 base from J, with 8 bases between. The CDR3 nucleotides are TGTGCCATCACCGAGGAATCTGGAAACACCATATATTTT. Translated, it gives CAITEESGNTIYF.

This clonotype appeared a few times. V is TRBV19 and J is TRBJ1-4; 7 bases fit TRBD1. J gave up 5 bases and V 10 bases, and 13 bases lay outside the gene matches. Germline V CDR1 and CDR2: LNHDA, SQIVND (reference sequence). The CDR3 length is 15 residues. The DNA for the CDR3 is TGTGCCACCACTCTCAACAGGGGTATAAATGAAAAACTGTTTTTT. Protein product: CATTLNRGINEKLFF.

V and J are TRBV29-1 and TRBJ1-1; D possibly corresponds to TRBD1 (6 bases). CDR1 is SQVTM, CDR2 ANQGSEA, per germline. V lost 3 bases and J lost 6, with 17 bases in between. This CDR3 spans 14 amino acids. The CDR3 DNA reads TGCAGCGTTGAGTCAGGGGACGGGGTATCTGAAGCTTTCTTT. Its translation: CSVESGDGVSEAFF.

About this clonotype: With a much larger clone just one base away, this may be a read error. V and J are TRBV20-1 and TRBJ1-2; a possible D gene is TRBD1 (5 bases). The CDR3 runs 13 residues. Germline V CDR1 and CDR2: DFQATT, SNEGSKA (reference sequence). This chain's CDR3 is CGARAGRVDGYTF. The CDR3 DNA is TGCGGTGCTAGAGCGGGCAGGGTCGACGGCTACACCTTC.